A selection of T cell receptor beta chains follows, all from one sample in a study of cytomegalovirus exposure and HLA in healthy donors. The method was immunoSEQ multiplex PCR; TCRdb's version includes in-frame clones alone and lacks a portion of them. The sample has 100,000 to 150,000 clones, approximately 78% seen once. Sequencing was performed on PBMCs. The receptors stem from a female donor in good health and CMV-seronegative. CDR3s include the opening cysteine and the closing phenylalanine or tryptophan. D genes are given only for firm matches. Some rows mark clone size as missing; the rest say once, few, many or name a class of expanded clone.

V gene	D gene	clone size	J gene	CDR3 DNA	CDR3 protein
TRBV6-5	-	-	TRBJ2-5	TGTGCCAGCAGTTACGATCGACAGCAAGAGACCCAGTACTTC	CASSYDRQQETQYF
TRBV7-2	-	once	TRBJ2-5	TGTGCCAGCAGCGCGGGAGAGACCCAGTACTTC	CASSAGETQYF
TRBV7-2	-	-	TRBJ2-7	TGTGCCAGCAGCTTAGTCGTAGCGCGTAGCTCCTACGAGCAGTACTTC	CASSLVVARSSYEQYF
TRBV7-2	TRBD1	-	TRBJ2-1	TGTGCCAGCAGCCTATCCTCCGGGACAGGGGGCAATGAGCAGTTCTTC	CASSLSSGTGGNEQFF
TRBV7-9	TRBD1	-	TRBJ1-2	TGTGCCAGCAGCTTAGCAGGACAGGGGGCTAAGTACACCTTC	CASSLAGQGAKYTF
TRBV28	TRBD1	-	TRBJ2-7	TGTGCCAGCACCCCCGGACAGGGATCCTACGAGCAGTACTTC	CASTPGQGSYEQYF
TRBV28	TRBD1	-	TRBJ1-2	TGTGCCAGCAGCCAGACAGGGAATGGCTACACCTTC	CASSQTGNGYTF
TRBV7-8	TRBD2	-	TRBJ2-7	TGTGCCAGCAGCTTAGTACGATTTAGCGGGAGGATCTACGAGCAGTACTTC	CASSLVRFSGRIYEQYF
TRBV19	-	-	TRBJ1-5	TGTGCCAGTAGTACCCGGGGCAATCAGCCCCAGCATTTT	CASSTRGNQPQHF
TRBV7-9	TRBD1	few	TRBJ1-1	TGTTCCAGCAGCGTAAAGGGGGCGGCTTTCTTT	CSSSVKGAAFF
TRBV9	-	few	TRBJ2-3	TGTGCCAGCAGCGTAGGAGGTCGACCTCCCCATACGCAGTATTTT	CASSVGGRPPHTQYF
TRBV9	TRBD2	-	TRBJ2-3	TGTGCCAGCAGCGTAGGGCTAGCGGGGGGCACAGATACGCAGTATTTT	CASSVGLAGGTDTQYF
TRBV5-1	TRBD1	-	TRBJ2-3	TGCGCCAGCAGCCCGGGGACAGGGGCAGATACGCAGTATTTT	CASSPGTGADTQYF
TRBV4-2	-	-	TRBJ2-3	TGTGCCAGCAGCCAAGCGGGGGGCGGCACAGATACGCAGTATTTT	CASSQAGGGTDTQYF
TRBV11-2	-	-	TRBJ2-7	TGTGCCAGCAGCTTAAGCAACTACGAGCAGTACTTC	CASSLSNYEQYF
TRBV5-1	-	few	TRBJ1-2	TGCGCCAGCAGATGGGGCACCGGGCCCTATGGCTACACCTTC	CASRWGTGPYGYTF
TRBV28	TRBD2	-	TRBJ2-1	TGTGCCAGCAGTTCTGGACTAGGTGTTGTCGATGAGCAGTTCTTC	CASSSGLGVVDEQFF
TRBV6-5	-	few	TRBJ2-7	TGTGCCAGCAGCCACGGACAGGCGGGAAACTACGAGCAGTACTTC	CASSHGQAGNYEQYF
TRBV4-2	TRBD2	-	TRBJ2-7	TGTGCCAGCAGCCAACCCCTAGCGGGTGCCTACGAGCAGTACTTC	CASSQPLAGAYEQYF
TRBV19	-	-	TRBJ2-1	TGTGCCAGTAGTGGGTATGGTAGCTCCCGAAACAATGAGCAGTTCTTC	CASSGYGSSRNNEQFF
TRBV28	-	-	TRBJ2-6	TGTGCCACCAACATTCGGGGATATAAACCTGGGGCCAACGTCCTGACTTTC	CATNIRGYKPGANVLTF
TRBV27	TRBD1	-	TRBJ2-7	TGTGCCAGCACCCGCGGACAGGGGATCCCCTACGAGCAGTACTTC	CASTRGQGIPYEQYF
TRBV4-3	-	-	TRBJ1-2	TGCGCCAGCAGCCAAGGCAGTAAAGGGGATTATGGCTACACCTTC	CASSQGSKGDYGYTF
TRBV6-6	TRBD1	-	TRBJ2-1	TGTGCCATCTCGGTGGGCAGGGGGCAAAGTGAGCAGTTCTTC	CAISVGRGQSEQFF
TRBV4-1	TRBD1	-	TRBJ2-7	TGCGCCAGCAGACCGGACAGGGGGTCCTACGAGCAGTACTTC	CASRPDRGSYEQYF